The rows below give T cell receptor beta chains drawn from one sample of a study of blood T cell repertoires in COVID-19. Method: immunoSEQ multiplex PCR; TCRdb's copy keeps in-frame clones and lacks some. The repertoire includes 70,000 or so clones, roughly 71% of them detected once, and more than 12% sits in the top ten. Sequenced: peripheral blood. The source of these receptors is a man between 60 and 70 years old with COVID-19, enrolled during active disease. Both conserved end residues are part of each CDR3.

TRBV7-9	TRBJ1-5	CASSLQSNQPQHF
TRBV19	TRBJ2-5	CASSATGGTETQYF
TRBV5-1	TRBJ2-2	CASSFRGAGELFF
TRBV13	TRBJ2-3	CASSLRRLDTDTQYF
TRBV13	TRBJ1-3	CASSLSFRNTIYF
TRBV7-2	TRBJ2-5	CASRGTSGGARETQYF
TRBV6-5	TRBJ2-7	CASSYEGSPYEQYF
TRBV6-4	TRBJ1-5	CASSDLPGQGRRDQPQHF
TRBV2	TRBJ2-7	CASSGRGYEQYF
TRBV7-9	TRBJ2-7	CASLGQGVYEQYF
TRBV5-1	TRBJ2-7	CASSSRTSGVNEQYF
TRBV30	TRBJ2-7	CAWSVSRATKQYF
TRBV7-9	TRBJ2-1	CASSLVLAGHNEQFF
TRBV3-1/TRBV3-2	TRBJ1-3	CASSQTGGGNTIYF